This note documents a single TCR beta chain sequence. The antigen is unknown. The sample is drawn from a study of T cell repertoires in cytomegalovirus infection. About the study: From public TCR beta signatures came an indication of both CMV infection and matching HLA type.

TCRdb reprocessed the reads via MiXCR and lists one record per CDR3 protein. The sample holds approximately 290,000 distinct CDR3 sequences, more than 20% seen once. Whole-study results and caveats: Cumulative frequency of public TCR beta families picked out carriers of CMV plus the relevant HLA. HLA-C-restricted CMV-specific TCR beta clonotypes were dominant in the ex vivo response.

Germline V gene sequence: CDR1 SGHTA, CDR2 FQGTGA. V lost 5 bases and J lost 3, with 6 bases in between. The CDR3 has 12 amino acids. Sequenced: PBMCs. The rearrangement links TRBV7-3 to TRBJ2-3; the D is unclear. This receptor was taken from a human donor in good health (CMV status not recorded). Some clones in this sample may be carry-over from other donors' samples. CDR3 sequence: CASSPGTDTQYF. CDR3 DNA sequence: TGTGCCAGCAGCCCGGGTACAGATACGCAGTATTTT.